The clone carrying this TCR beta chain was recorded a few times. Its specificity is unknown. This entry belongs to a study of shared clonotypes between healthy human individuals. Study-wide context: Used for every donor were three CD4 naive, three CD4 memory, two CD8 naive and one CD8 memory plate. Overall study results and limits: Of the naive CD4 clonotypes, roughly 5% were shared across several donors.

The CDR3 loop spans 13 amino acids. Trimming shortened V by 4 bases and J by 1 base, and 7 bases separated the two germline ends. Looked up from germline, CDR1 is SGHAT and CDR2 is FQDESV (reference sequence). Some clones are missing from TCRdb's copy, which holds only in-frame ones; the method was immunoSEQ multiplex PCR. The repertoire holds approximately 740,000 clones, with about 74% as singletons. Each of the donors was a healthy adult who was HIV-negative and had not had a recent acute infection or vaccination. Donors were Caucasian adults residing in Nashville, Tennessee, USA. The clonotype comes from a woman aged 25 to 39 in good health. The material sequenced was memory CD4+ T cells sorted from blood. Noted subset: CD45RA-negative fraction. The chain joins TRBV11-1 to TRBJ1-1, with unresolved D. CDR3 residues: CASSSMPNTEAFF. CDR3 bases: TGTGCCAGCAGCTCCATGCCGAACACTGAAGCTTTCTTT.